This T cell receptor beta chain originates from a study of cytomegalovirus exposure and HLA in healthy donors. Findings of the study overall: Most TCR sequences were seen very rarely across donors, but some public TCRs occurred in many.

Vbeta (60) and Jbeta (13) primers were used in the PCR. Data came from immunoSEQ multiplex PCR; TCRdb stores just in-frame clones and leaves some out. The table has some 120,000 clones, approximately 80% seen once; the top ten hold 1.5%. As to this clone: Its specificity is unknown.

This CDR3 contains 15 residues. Germline V lookup: CDR1 MNHNY, CDR2 SVGAGI (reference sequence). The J segment lost 7 bases and the V segment lost 4 bases, leaving 7 bases of the junction unmatched. Sequenced material: PBMCs. The V gene is TRBV6-6, the J gene TRBJ1-4; TRBD1 matches at 9 bases. The receptor comes from a woman under 30 in good health and CMV-seronegative. CDR3 DNA sequence: TGTGCCAGCAGTTCCCGGACAGGGGAAAGTGAAAAACTGTTTTTT. Its translation is CASSSRTGESEKLFF.